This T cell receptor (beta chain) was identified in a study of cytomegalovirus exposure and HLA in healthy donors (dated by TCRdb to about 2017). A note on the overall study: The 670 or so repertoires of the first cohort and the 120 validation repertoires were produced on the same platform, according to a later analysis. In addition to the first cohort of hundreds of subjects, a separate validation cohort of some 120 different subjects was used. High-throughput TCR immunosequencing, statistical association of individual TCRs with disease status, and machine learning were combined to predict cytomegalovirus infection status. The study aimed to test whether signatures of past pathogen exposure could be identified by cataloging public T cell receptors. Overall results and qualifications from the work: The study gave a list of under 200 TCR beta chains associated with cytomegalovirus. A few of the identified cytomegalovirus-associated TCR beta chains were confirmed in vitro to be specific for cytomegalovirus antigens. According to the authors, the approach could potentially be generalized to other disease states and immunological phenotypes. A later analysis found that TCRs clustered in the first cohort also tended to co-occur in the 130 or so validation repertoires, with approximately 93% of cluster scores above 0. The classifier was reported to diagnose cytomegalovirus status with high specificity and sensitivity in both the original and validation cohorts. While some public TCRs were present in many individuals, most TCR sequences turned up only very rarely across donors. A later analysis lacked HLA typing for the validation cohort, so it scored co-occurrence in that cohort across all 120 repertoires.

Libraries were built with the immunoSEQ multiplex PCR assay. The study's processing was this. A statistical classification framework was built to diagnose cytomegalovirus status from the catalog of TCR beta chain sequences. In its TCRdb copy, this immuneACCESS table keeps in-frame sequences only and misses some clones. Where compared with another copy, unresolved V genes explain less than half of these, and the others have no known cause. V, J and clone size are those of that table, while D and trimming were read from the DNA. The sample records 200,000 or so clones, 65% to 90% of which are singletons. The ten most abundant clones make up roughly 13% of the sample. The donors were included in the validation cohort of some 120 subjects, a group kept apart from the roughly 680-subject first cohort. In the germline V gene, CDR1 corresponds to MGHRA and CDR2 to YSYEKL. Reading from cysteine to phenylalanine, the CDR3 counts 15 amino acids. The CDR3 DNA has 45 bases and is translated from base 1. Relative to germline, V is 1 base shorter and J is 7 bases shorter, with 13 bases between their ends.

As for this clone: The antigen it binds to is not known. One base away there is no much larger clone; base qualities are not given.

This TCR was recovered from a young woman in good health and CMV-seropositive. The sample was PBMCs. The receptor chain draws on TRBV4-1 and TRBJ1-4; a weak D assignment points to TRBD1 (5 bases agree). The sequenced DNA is TGCGCCAGCAGCCAAGTAGGGCAGGGTACTGAAAAACTGTTTTTT. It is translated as CASSQVGQGTEKLFF.